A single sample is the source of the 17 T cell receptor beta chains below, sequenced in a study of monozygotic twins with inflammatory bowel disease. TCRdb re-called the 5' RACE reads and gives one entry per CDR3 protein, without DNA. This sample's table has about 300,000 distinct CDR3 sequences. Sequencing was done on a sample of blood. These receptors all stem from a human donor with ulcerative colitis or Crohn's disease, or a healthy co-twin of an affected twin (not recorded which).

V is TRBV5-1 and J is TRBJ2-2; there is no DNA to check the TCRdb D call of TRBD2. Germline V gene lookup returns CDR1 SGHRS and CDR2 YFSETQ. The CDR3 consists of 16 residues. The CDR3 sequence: CASRIARTSNTGELFF.

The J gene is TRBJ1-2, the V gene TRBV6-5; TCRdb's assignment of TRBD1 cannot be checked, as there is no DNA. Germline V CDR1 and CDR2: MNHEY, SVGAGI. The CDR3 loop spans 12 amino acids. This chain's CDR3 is CASSSGDRGYTF.

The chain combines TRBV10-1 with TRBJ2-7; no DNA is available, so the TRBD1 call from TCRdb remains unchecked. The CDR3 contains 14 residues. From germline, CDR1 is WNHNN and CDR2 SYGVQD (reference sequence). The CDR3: CASSEGQGVHEQYF.

The CDR3 protein is CASSPLGTSETQYF. J is TRBJ2-5 and V is TRBV27. CDR3 length equals 14 residues. Germline CDR1 is MNHEY and CDR2 is SMNVEV (reference sequence).

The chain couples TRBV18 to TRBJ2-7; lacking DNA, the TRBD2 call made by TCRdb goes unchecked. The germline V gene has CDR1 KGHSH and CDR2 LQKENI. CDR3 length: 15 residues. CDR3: CASSQFRDSSYEQYF. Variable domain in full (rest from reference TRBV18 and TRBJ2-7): NAGVMQNPRHLVRRRGQEARLRCSPMKGHSHVYWYRQLPEEGLKFMVYLQKENIIDESGMPKERFSAEFPKEGPSILRIQQVVRGDSAAYFCASSQFRDSSYEQYFGPGTRLTVT.

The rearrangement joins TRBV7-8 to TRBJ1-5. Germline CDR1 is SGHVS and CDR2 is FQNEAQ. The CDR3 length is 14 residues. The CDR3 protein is CASSSFQGGQPQHF.

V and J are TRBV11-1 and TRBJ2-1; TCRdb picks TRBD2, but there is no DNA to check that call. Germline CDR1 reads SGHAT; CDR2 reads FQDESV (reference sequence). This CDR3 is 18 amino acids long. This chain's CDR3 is CASSRTSGARISYNEQFF.

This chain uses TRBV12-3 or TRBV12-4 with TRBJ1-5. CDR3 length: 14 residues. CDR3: CASSLVGGGQPQHF.

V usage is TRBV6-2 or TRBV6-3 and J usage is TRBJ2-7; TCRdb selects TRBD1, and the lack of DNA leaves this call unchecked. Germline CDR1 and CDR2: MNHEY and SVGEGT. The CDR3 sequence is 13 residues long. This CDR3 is CASSPGRLNEQYF.

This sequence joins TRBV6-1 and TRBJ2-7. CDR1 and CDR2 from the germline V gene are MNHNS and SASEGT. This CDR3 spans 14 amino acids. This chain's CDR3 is CASRELVGDSEQYF.

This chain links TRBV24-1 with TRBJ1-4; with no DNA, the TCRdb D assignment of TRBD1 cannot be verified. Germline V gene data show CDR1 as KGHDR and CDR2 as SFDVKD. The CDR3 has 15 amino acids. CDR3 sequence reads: CATSEWAGGKEKLFF.

CDR3 region: CASSEGDTDTQYF. The V call is TRBV2, the J call TRBJ2-3; the TCRdb call, TRBD2, lacks DNA for checking. The CDR3 is made up of 13 amino acids. The germline V gene encodes CDR1 SNHLY and CDR2 FYNNEI.

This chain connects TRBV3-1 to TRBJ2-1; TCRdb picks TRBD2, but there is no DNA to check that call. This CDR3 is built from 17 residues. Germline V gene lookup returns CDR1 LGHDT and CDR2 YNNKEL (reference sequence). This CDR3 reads CASSPNTPGLGLYEQFF.

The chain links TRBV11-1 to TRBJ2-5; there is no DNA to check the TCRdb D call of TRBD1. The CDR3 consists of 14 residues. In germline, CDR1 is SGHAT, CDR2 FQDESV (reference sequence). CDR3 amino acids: CASMLRGAQETQYF. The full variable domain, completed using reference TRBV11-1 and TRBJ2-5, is EAEVAQSPRYKITEKSQAVAFWCDPISGHATLYWYRQILGQGPELLVQFQDESVVDDSQLPKDRFSAERLKGVDSTLKIQPAELGDSAMYLCASMLRGAQETQYFGPGTRLLVL.

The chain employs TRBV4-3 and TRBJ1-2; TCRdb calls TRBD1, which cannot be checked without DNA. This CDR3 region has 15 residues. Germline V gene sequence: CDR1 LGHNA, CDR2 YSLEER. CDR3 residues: CASSPARGPGGGYTF.

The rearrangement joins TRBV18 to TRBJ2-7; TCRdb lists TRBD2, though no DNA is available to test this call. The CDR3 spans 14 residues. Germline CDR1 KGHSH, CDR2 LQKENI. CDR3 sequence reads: CASSPRPRESEQYF.

The chain's CDR3 is CASSVTGLGETQYF. This sequence joins TRBV5-1 and TRBJ2-5; the D call of TRBD1 rests on TCRdb alone, since no DNA is present to check it. The CDR3 runs to 14 residues. Germline-derived CDR1 and CDR2 are SGHRS and YFSETQ.